Described below is a single T cell receptor beta chain sequence and its context. This specimen comes from a study of T cell changes during pregnancy in multiple sclerosis. Some clones are missing from TCRdb's copy, which holds only in-frame ones; the method was immunoSEQ multiplex PCR. The data contain around 100,000 clones, approximately 90% of them singletons. Trimming took 5 bases from V and 12 from J; bases not matched to a gene: 10. The germline gives CDR1 MNHEY, CDR2 SMNVEV (reference sequence). This CDR3 comprises 14 residues. This receptor was obtained from a female donor with multiple sclerosis, enrolled in a pregnancy study. The chain has TRBV27 and TRBJ1-6, with 7 bases matching TRBD1. The sequencing here drew on peripheral blood, taken after pregnancy. DNA of the CDR3: TGTGCCAGCAGTGCTCCGGGACAGATATTACCCCTCCACTTT. Protein sequence: CASSAPGQILPLHF.